The subject of this entry is one T cell receptor beta chain. The germline gives CDR1 MNHNY, CDR2 SVGAGI (reference sequence). V gave up 3 bases and J gave up 10 bases, with 13 bases separating them. CDR3 length: 12 residues. Profiled with immunoSEQ multiplex PCR; TCRdb holds only in-frame clones, not every one. The sample includes about 60,000 clones, approximately 91% of them seen just once. This sample was included in a study of T cell changes during pregnancy in multiple sclerosis. This receptor was taken from a female donor with multiple sclerosis, enrolled in a pregnancy study. This chain links TRBV6-6 with TRBJ2-7; tentatively, D is TRBD1 (6 bases). The specimen was peripheral blood, collected in the second trimester of pregnancy. The CDR3, as DNA: TGTGCCAGCAGTTATTTACAGGGTGTACAGTACTTC. It encodes CASSYLQGVQYF.